These T cell receptor beta chains were read from a single sample in a study of cytomegalovirus exposure and HLA in healthy donors. Using immunoSEQ multiplex PCR, the repertoire was profiled, and TCRdb retains in-frame clones only, with some absent. The sample carries 180,000 or so clones, around nine tenths recorded once. Sample: PBMCs. These receptors were collected from a man aged 25-45 years in good health and CMV-seropositive. Each CDR3 is given without its conserved first and last residue. Fields, in order: J gene, D gene, V gene, CDR3 protein. The D gene is left open where the match is weak.

J: TRBJ1-2
D: NA
V: TRBV7-9
CDR3: ASSPSETSYT

J: TRBJ2-6
D: NA
V: TRBV27
CDR3: ASNSGANVLT

J: TRBJ2-2
D: TRBD2
V: TRBV29-1
CDR3: SVVRGGQTGELF

J: TRBJ2-3
D: NA
V: TRBV5-4
CDR3: ASSRTLDTQY

J: TRBJ1-3
D: NA
V: TRBV9
CDR3: ASSVARDLGNTIY

J: TRBJ2-7
D: NA
V: TRBV6-5
CDR3: ASSYSIDYEQY

J: TRBJ2-2
D: NA
V: TRBV27
CDR3: ASSYSTGNTGELF

J: TRBJ2-7
D: NA
V: TRBV7-9
CDR3: ASSLELNEQY

J: TRBJ1-6
D: NA
V: TRBV27
CDR3: ASSLQGFSYNSPLH

J: TRBJ2-7
D: NA
V: TRBV6-5
CDR3: ASSTGGFEQY

J: TRBJ2-6
D: NA
V: TRBV13
CDR3: ASSVLFSGANVLT

J: TRBJ1-2
D: NA
V: TRBV2
CDR3: ASTQDLGGYT

J: TRBJ1-5
D: NA
V: TRBV6-5
CDR3: ASSAGRNQPQH

J: TRBJ2-7
D: TRBD1
V: TRBV4-1
CDR3: ASSQDRGWSYEQY

J: TRBJ2-7
D: TRBD2
V: TRBV7-2
CDR3: ASSPSGRARGEQY

J: TRBJ2-5
D: NA
V: TRBV2
CDR3: ASSEGAGDIQETQY

J: TRBJ1-5
D: NA
V: TRBV27
CDR3: ASSPFSGVSNQPQH

J: TRBJ2-7
D: NA
V: TRBV7-6
CDR3: ASSPQDSFSYEQY

J: TRBJ1-1
D: NA
V: TRBV7-9
CDR3: ASSLTGVNTEAF

J: TRBJ2-5
D: NA
V: TRBV5-1
CDR3: ASSLLGGGQETQY

J: TRBJ2-1
D: TRBD2
V: TRBV4-3
CDR3: ASSQGSGGGSYNEQF

J: TRBJ1-1
D: NA
V: TRBV6-5
CDR3: ASSYSIGTGTEAF

J: TRBJ2-7
D: NA
V: TRBV30
CDR3: AWSVLLGRTIYEQY

J: TRBJ1-2
D: NA
V: TRBV10-3
CDR3: AISPRGHGYT

J: TRBJ2-6
D: NA
V: TRBV11-2
CDR3: ASSGLRGSGANVLT

J: TRBJ2-7
D: NA
V: TRBV9
CDR3: ASSLGMRAEQY

J: TRBJ1-2
D: NA
V: TRBV29-1
CDR3: SVEEIGYTSGYT

J: TRBJ2-5
D: TRBD2
V: TRBV5-6
CDR3: ASSYGTSGSQETQY

J: TRBJ2-7
D: NA
V: TRBV28
CDR3: ASSLSFGGQPGIYEQY

J: TRBJ2-7
D: NA
V: TRBV28
CDR3: ASSISSGYEQY

J: TRBJ2-7
D: NA
V: TRBV7-8
CDR3: ASSLSTGSYEQY

J: TRBJ1-1
D: NA
V: TRBV7-3
CDR3: ASSLTRVGTEAF

J: TRBJ2-3
D: NA
V: TRBV18
CDR3: ASSDPGTRGDTQY

J: TRBJ2-5
D: TRBD2
V: TRBV13
CDR3: ASSLRLAGETQY

J: TRBJ2-7
D: TRBD2
V: TRBV13
CDR3: ASSLELAAYEQY

J: TRBJ1-5
D: NA
V: TRBV5-6
CDR3: ASSWGRRSNQPQH

J: TRBJ1-5
D: NA
V: TRBV9
CDR3: ASSVGTGNQPQH

J: TRBJ1-5
D: TRBD1
V: TRBV10-3
CDR3: AISIGQGIQPQH

J: TRBJ2-7
D: TRBD2
V: TRBV5-1
CDR3: ASSVQRGAYEQY

J: TRBJ2-3
D: NA
V: TRBV28
CDR3: ASRTGGGGRDTQY

J: TRBJ2-5
D: TRBD2
V: TRBV7-2
CDR3: ASSFGLAEETQY

J: TRBJ2-7
D: TRBD1
V: TRBV27
CDR3: ASRRTGFYEQY

J: TRBJ2-5
D: NA
V: TRBV28
CDR3: ASSLVEGETQY

J: TRBJ2-2
D: TRBD1
V: TRBV18
CDR3: ASSPTGTNTGELF

J: TRBJ2-7
D: NA
V: TRBV11-2
CDR3: ASSPLGGYEQY

J: TRBJ2-3
D: TRBD1
V: TRBV28
CDR3: ASSSLTGATDTQY

J: TRBJ2-3
D: NA
V: TRBV6-5
CDR3: ASGTYISDTQY

J: TRBJ2-1
D: NA
V: TRBV5-1
CDR3: ASSPGRAGSYNEQF

J: TRBJ2-2
D: TRBD1
V: TRBV6-6
CDR3: ASSPDRGPGGELF

J: TRBJ2-1
D: NA
V: TRBV2
CDR3: ASSERGVLF

J: TRBJ1-1
D: NA
V: TRBV14
CDR3: AGHLNTEAF

J: TRBJ1-5
D: NA
V: TRBV28
CDR3: ASSTSNQPQH

J: TRBJ1-6
D: NA
V: TRBV11-3
CDR3: ASSLPPYNSPLH

J: TRBJ2-7
D: TRBD1
V: TRBV6-6
CDR3: ASSYDRGVGEQY

J: TRBJ1-4
D: NA
V: TRBV11-3
CDR3: ASSSGGTQDEKLF

J: TRBJ2-3
D: NA
V: TRBV5-1
CDR3: ASSPAAGATDTQY

J: TRBJ2-5
D: NA
V: TRBV19
CDR3: ASSGYQQETQY

J: TRBJ2-1
D: NA
V: TRBV28
CDR3: ASLGTLSSYNEQF

J: TRBJ1-4
D: NA
V: TRBV5-1
CDR3: ASSPETGGEKLF

J: TRBJ1-5
D: NA
V: TRBV6-1
CDR3: ASSEARTSFQPQH